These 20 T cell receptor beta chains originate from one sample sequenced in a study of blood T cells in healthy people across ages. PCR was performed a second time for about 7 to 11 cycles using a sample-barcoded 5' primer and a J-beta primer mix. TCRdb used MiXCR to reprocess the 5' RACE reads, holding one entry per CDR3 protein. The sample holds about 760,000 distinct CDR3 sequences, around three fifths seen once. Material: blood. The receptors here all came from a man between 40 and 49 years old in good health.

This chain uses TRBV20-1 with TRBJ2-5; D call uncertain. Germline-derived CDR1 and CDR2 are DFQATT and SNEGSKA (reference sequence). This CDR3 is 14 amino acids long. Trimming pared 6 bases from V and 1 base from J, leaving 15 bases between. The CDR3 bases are TGCAGTGCCCTGGACCGAGGACGCCAAGAGACCCAGTACTTC. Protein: CSALDRGRQETQYF.

Written as DNA, the CDR3 is TGTGCCAGCAGCGTAGCCGGGACAGGGACTTTGTTGACTTCAGGGGCCAACGTCCTGACTTTC. Translation: CASSVAGTGTLLTSGANVLTF. The rearrangement uses TRBV9 and TRBJ2-6; 9 bases are shared with TRBD1. The germline V gene encodes CDR1 SGDLS and CDR2 YYNGEE. The CDR3 is 21 amino acids. J gave up 4 bases and V 0 bases, and 17 bases lay outside the gene matches.

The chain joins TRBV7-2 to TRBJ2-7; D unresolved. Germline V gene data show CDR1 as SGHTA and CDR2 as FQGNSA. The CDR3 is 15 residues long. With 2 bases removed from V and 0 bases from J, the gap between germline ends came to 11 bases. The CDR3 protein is CASSLYLTSSYEQYF. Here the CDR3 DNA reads TGTGCCAGCAGCTTATATCTGACAAGCTCCTACGAGCAGTACTTC.

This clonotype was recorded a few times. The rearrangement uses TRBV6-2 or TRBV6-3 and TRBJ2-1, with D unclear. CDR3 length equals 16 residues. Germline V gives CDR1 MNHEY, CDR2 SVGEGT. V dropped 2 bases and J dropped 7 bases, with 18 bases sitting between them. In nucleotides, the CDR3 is TGTGCCAGCAGTTACCCTACAGCTATCTGGGCAAATGAGCAGTTCTTC. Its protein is CASSYPTAIWANEQFF.

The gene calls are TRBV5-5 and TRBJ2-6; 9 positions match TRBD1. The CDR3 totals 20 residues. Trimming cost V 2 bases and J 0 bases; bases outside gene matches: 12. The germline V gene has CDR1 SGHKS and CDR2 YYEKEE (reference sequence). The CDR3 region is CASSLILTGGLRSGANVLTF. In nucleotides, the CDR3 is TGTGCCAGCAGCTTAATATTAACAGGGGGCCTCCGCTCTGGGGCCAACGTCCTGACTTTC.

In DNA form, the CDR3 reads TGTGCCACCAGTGATTTGGGACAGGGGAAAAAGAATGAGCAGTACTTC. This codes for CATSDLGQGKKNEQYF. The chain has TRBV24-1 and TRBJ2-5; 9 nucleotides line up with TRBD1. This CDR3 is 16 amino acids long. Germline lookup yields CDR1 KGHDR and CDR2 SFDVKD. Trimming at V came to 0 bases and at J to 11 bases, leaving 12 bases not matched to a gene.

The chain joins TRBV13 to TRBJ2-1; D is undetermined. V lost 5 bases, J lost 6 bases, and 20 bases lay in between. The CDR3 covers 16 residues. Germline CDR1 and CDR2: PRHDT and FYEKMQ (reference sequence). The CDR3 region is CASSGVWNKGSNEQFF. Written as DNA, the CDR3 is TGTGCCAGCAGCGGAGTGTGGAATAAAGGCTCCAATGAGCAGTTCTTC. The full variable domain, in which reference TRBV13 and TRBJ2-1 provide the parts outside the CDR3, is AAGVIQSPRHLIKEKRETATLKCYPIPRHDTVYWYQQGPGQDPQFLISFYEKMQSDKGSIPDRFSAQQFSDYHSELNMSSLELGDSALYFCASSGVWNKGSNEQFFGPGTRLTVL.

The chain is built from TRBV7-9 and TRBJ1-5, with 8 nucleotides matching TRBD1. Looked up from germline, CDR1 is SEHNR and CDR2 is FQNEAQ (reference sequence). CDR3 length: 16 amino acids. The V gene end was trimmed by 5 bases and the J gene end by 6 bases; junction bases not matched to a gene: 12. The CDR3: CASSTWTGRSPQPQHF. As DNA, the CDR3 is TGTGCCAGCAGCACCTGGACAGGGCGAAGCCCTCAGCCCCAGCATTTT.

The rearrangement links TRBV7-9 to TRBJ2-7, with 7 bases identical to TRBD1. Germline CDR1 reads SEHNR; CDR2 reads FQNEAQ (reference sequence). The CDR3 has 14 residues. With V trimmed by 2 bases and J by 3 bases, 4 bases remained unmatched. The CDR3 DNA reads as TGTGCCAGCAGCTTATGGGACAGCTTCTACGAGCAGTACTTC. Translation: CASSLWDSFYEQYF.

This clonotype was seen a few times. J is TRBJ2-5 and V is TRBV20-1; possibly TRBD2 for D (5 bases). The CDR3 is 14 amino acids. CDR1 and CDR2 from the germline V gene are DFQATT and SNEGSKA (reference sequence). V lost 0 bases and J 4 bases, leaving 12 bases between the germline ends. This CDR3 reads CSARDLAWGETQYF. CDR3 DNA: TGCAGTGCTAGAGATCTAGCATGGGGAGAGACCCAGTACTTC.

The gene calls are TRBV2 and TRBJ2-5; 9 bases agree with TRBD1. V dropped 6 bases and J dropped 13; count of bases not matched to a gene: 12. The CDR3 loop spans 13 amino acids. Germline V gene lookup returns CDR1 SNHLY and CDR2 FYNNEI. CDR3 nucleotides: TGTGCCAGCAGCCGGGACAGGGATAAGAGATGGTACTTC. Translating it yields CASSRDRDKRWYF.

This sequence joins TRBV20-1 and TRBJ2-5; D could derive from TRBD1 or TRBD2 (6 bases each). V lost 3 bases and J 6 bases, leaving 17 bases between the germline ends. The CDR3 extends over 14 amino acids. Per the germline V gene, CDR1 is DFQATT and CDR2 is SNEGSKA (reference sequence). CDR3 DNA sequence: TGCAGTGCTAGGGTAGGGGGGTTTCAGAAGACCCAGTACTTC. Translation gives CSARVGGFQKTQYF.

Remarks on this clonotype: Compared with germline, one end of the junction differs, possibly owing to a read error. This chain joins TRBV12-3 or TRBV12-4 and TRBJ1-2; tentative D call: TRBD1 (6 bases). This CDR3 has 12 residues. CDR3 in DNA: TGTGCCTGCAGTTGGGGACACGGTGGCTACACCTTC. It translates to CACSWGHGGYTF.

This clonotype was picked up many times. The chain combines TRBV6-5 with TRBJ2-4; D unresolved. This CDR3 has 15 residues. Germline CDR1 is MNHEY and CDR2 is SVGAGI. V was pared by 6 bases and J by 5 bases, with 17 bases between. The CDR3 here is CASSKLPLPQNIQYF. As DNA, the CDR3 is TGTGCCAGCAGCAAGCTACCCCTCCCCCAAAACATTCAGTACTTC.

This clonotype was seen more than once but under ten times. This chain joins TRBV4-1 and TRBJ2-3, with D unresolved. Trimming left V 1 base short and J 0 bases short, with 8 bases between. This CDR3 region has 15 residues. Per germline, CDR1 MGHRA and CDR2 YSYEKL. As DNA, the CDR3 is TGCGCCAGCAGCCAAGGTCCGGGCAGCACAGATACGCAGTATTTT. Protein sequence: CASSQGPGSTDTQYF.

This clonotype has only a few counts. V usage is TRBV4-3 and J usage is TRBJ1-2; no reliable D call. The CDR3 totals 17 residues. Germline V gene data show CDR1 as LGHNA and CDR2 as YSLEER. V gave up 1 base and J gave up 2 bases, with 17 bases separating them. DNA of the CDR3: TGCGCCAGCAGCCAAGGGTCCTCCCGGGCAATAAACTATGGCTACACCTTC. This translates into CASSQGSSRAINYGYTF.

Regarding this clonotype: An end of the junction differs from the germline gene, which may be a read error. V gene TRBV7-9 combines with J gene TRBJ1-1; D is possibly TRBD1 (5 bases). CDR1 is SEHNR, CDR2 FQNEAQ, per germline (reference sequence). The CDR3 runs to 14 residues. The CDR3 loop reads CTSSDVTGNTEAFF. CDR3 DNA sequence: TGTACCAGCAGCGACGTCACAGGGAACACTGAAGCTTTCTTT.

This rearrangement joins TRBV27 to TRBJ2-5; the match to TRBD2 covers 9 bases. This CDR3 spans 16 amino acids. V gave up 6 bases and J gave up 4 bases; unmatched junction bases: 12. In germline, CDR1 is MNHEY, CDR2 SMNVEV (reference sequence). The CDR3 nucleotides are TGTGCCAGCAGCCAACATAGCGGGAGTTCAGGAGAGACCCAGTACTTC. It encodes CASSQHSGSSGETQYF.

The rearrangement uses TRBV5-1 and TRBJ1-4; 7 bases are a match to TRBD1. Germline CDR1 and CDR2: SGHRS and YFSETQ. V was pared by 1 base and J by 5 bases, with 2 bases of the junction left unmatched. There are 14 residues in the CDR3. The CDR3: CASSLTGENEKLFF. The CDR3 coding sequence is TGCGCCAGCAGCTTGACAGGGGAGAATGAAAAACTGTTTTTT.

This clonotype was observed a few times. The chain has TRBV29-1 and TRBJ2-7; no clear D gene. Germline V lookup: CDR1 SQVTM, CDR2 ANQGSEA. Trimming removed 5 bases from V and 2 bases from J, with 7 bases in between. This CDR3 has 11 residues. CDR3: CSVLEPYEQYF. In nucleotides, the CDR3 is TGCAGCGTTCTGGAACCCTACGAGCAGTACTTC.